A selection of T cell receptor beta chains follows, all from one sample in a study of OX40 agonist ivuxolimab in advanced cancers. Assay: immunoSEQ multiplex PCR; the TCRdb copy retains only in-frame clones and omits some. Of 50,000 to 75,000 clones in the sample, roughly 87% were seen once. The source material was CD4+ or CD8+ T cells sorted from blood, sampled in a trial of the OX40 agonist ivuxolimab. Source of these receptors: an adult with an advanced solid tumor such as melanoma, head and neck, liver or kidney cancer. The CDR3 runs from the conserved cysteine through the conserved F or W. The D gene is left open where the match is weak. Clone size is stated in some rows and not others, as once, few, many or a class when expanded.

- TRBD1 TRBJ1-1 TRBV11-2 CASSLVRQGMNTEAFF TGTGCCAGCAGCTTAGTCCGACAGGGTATGAACACTGAAGCTTTCTTT
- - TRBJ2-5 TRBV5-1 CASSLSSLGQETQYF TGCGCCAGCAGTTTGTCCTCCCTGGGGCAAGAGACCCAGTACTTC
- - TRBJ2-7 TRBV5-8 CASSSPGEAGAEEQYF TGTGCCAGCAGCTCCCCCGGGGAGGCGGGGGCTGAAGAGCAGTACTTC
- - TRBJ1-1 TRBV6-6 CASTNSMEAFF TGTGCCAGCACCAATTCAATGGAAGCTTTCTTT
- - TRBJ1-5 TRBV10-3 CAISESQGSQPQHF TGTGCCATCAGTGAGTCGCAGGGCAGTCAGCCCCAGCATTTT
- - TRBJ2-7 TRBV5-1 CASSDHRDLFRGISYEQYF TGCGCCAGCAGCGACCACAGGGACCTCTTTAGGGGCATCTCCTACGAGCAGTACTTC
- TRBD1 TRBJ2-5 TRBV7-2 CASRGQPQETQYF TGTGCCAGCAGGGGACAGCCCCAAGAGACCCAGTACTTC
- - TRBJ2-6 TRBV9 CASSDQGSGANVLTF TGTGCCAGCAGCGACCAGGGTTCTGGGGCCAACGTCCTGACTTTC
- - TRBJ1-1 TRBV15 CATSRAGGYTEAFF TGTGCCACCAGCAGAGCCGGGGGATACACTGAAGCTTTCTTT
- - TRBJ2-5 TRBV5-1 CASSNRQETQYF TGCGCCAGCAGTAACAGACAAGAGACCCAGTACTTC
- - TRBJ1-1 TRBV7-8 CASSLAENTEAFF TGTGCCAGCAGCTTGGCGGAGAACACTGAAGCTTTCTTT
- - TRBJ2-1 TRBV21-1 CASSKEDQGNNEQFF TGTGCCAGCAGCAAAGAAGATCAGGGCAACAATGAGCAGTTCTTC
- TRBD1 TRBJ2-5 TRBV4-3 CASSPDRLKETQYF TGCGCCAGCAGCCCGGACAGGCTAAAAGAGACCCAGTACTTC
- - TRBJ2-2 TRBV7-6 CASSLVEVAGELFF TGTGCCAGCAGCTTAGTCGAGGTTGCCGGGGAGCTGTTTTTT
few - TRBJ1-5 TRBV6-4 CASSPTASHQPQHF TGTGCCAGCAGTCCCACAGCATCCCACCAGCCCCAGCATTTT
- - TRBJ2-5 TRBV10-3 CAISGQVQETQYF TGTGCCATCAGTGGACAGGTCCAAGAGACCCAGTACTTC
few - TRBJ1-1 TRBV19 CASTAGLLTEAFF TGTGCCAGTACCGCTGGACTGCTCACTGAAGCTTTCTTT
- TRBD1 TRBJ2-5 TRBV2 CASTGTGVGQETQYF TGTGCCAGCACCGGAACAGGGGTTGGACAAGAGACCCAGTACTTC
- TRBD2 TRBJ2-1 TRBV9 CASSPGLAGRYNEQFF TGTGCCAGCAGCCCAGGACTAGCGGGGAGGTACAATGAGCAGTTCTTC
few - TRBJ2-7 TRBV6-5 CASSYSNPGPYEQYF TGTGCCAGCAGTTACTCGAATCCGGGGCCCTACGAGCAGTACTTC
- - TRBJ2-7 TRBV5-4 CASSKNQGASYEQYF TGTGCCAGCAGCAAGAATCAGGGCGCTTCCTACGAGCAGTACTTC
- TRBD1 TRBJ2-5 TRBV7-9 CASSLGQGDQETQYF TGTGCCAGCAGCTTAGGCCAGGGGGACCAAGAGACCCAGTACTTC
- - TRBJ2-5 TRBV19 CASSIGAGFQETQYF TGTGCCAGTAGTATCGGCGCGGGTTTCCAAGAGACCCAGTACTTC
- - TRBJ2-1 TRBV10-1 CASSEDLAGGPTNEQFF TGCGCCAGCAGTGAAGACCTAGCAGGGGGGCCTACTAATGAGCAGTTCTTC
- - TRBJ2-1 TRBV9 CASSGSLDEQFF TGTGCCAGCAGCGGTAGTTTGGACGAGCAGTTCTTC
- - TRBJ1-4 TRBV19 CASSIGGGTNEKLFF TGTGCCAGTAGTATCGGGGGAGGGACTAATGAAAAACTGTTTTTT
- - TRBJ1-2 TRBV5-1 CASSLDRPNYGYTF TGCGCCAGCAGCTTGGATAGGCCAAACTATGGCTACACCTTC
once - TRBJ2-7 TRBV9 CASSPTGTGSYEQYF TGTGCCAGCAGCCCAACCGGGACGGGGTCCTACGAGCAGTACTTC
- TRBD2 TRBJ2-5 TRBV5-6 CASSPSYGGVLERETQYF TGTGCCAGCAGCCCGTCTTACGGGGGGGTCTTGGAGCGCGAGACCCAGTACTTC
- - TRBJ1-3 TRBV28 CASSLGLTLSGNTIYF TGTGCCAGCAGCCTGGGGCTAACCCTGTCTGGAAACACCATATATTTT
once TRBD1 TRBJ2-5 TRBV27 CASSLNRGETQYF TGTGCCAGCAGTTTAAACAGGGGGGAGACCCAGTACTTC
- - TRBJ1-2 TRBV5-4 CASSSASRGSKFYGYTF TGTGCCAGCAGCTCTGCTTCGAGGGGCAGCAAATTTTATGGCTACACCTTC
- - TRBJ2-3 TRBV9 CASSVADTDTQYF TGTGCCAGCAGCGTAGCAGACACAGATACGCAGTATTTT
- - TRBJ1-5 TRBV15 CATSRGGMGQPQHF TGTGCCACCAGCAGAGGGGGGATGGGTCAGCCCCAGCATTTT
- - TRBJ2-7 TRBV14 CASSQALGTTQYF TGTGCCAGCAGCCAAGCATTGGGGACCACGCAGTACTTC
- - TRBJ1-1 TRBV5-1 CASSLSGRRDTEAFF TGCGCCAGCAGCTTATCAGGGAGGAGGGACACTGAAGCTTTCTTT
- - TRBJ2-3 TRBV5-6 CASSLWSHTDTQYF TGTGCCAGCAGCTTGTGGTCTCACACAGATACGCAGTATTTT
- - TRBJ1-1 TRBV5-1 CASSLDPGSSAEAFF TGCGCCAGCAGCTTGGATCCGGGGAGTTCGGCTGAAGCTTTCTTT
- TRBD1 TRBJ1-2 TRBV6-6 CASSPGTGERYGYTF TGTGCCAGCAGTCCCGGGACAGGGGAACGCTATGGCTACACCTTC
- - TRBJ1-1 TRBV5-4 CASSFGKGRKGTEAFF TGTGCCAGCAGCTTTGGTAAGGGCCGGAAAGGCACTGAAGCTTTCTTT
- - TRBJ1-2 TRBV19 CASSPTLARGGYTF TGTGCCAGTAGTCCGACCCTTGCGCGGGGCGGCTACACCTTC
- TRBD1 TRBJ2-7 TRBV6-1 CASSATGTAYEQYF TGTGCCAGCAGTGCGACCGGGACAGCCTACGAGCAGTACTTC
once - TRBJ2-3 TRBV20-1 CSARGTDTQYF TGCAGTGCTAGAGGCACAGATACGCAGTATTTT
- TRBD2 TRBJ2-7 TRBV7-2 CASSARLAGGRLEEQYF TGTGCCAGCAGCGCCCGACTAGCGGGGGGCCGATTGGAAGAGCAGTACTTC
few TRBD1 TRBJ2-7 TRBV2 CASRGQGTYEQYF TGTGCCAGCAGGGGACAGGGGACCTACGAGCAGTACTTC
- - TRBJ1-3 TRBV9 CASSVNAVGARTIYF TGTGCCAGCAGCGTAAATGCGGTGGGGGCCCGGACCATATATTTT
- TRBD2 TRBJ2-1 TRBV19 CASSIKGTSGGKQFF TGTGCCAGTAGTATTAAGGGAACTAGCGGGGGGAAGCAGTTCTTC
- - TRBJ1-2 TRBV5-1 CASSLGSGVNYGYTF TGCGCCAGCAGCTTGGGGTCAGGGGTTAACTATGGCTACACCTTC
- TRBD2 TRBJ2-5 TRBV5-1 CASSLGETSVTQYF TGCGCCAGCAGCTTGGGGGAGACTAGCGTGACCCAGTACTTC
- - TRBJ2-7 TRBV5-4 CASSQPGPVYEQYF TGTGCCAGCAGCCAACCCGGACCGGTCTACGAGCAGTACTTC
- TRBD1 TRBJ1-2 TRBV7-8 CASSLRTGENYGYTF TGTGCCAGCAGCCTCCGGACAGGGGAAAACTATGGCTACACCTTC
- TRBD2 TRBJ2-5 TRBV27 CASTRGLAGGETQYF TGTGCCAGCACCCGGGGACTAGCGGGGGGGGAGACCCAGTACTTC
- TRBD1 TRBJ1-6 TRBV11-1 CASSRATGAGNSPLHF TGTGCCAGCAGCCGCGCGACAGGGGCGGGTAATTCACCCCTCCACTTT
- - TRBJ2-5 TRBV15 CATSRDFRETQYF TGTGCCACCAGCAGAGATTTCCGGGAGACCCAGTACTTC
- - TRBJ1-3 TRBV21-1 CASSKSSGWRLPSGNTIYF TGTGCCAGCAGCAAATCCTCGGGCTGGCGGCTCCCCTCTGGAAACACCATATATTTT